Listed here are 9 T cell receptor beta chains from one sample, sequenced in a study of T cell clonality in common variable immunodeficiency. Method: immunoSEQ multiplex PCR; TCRdb's copy keeps in-frame clones and lacks some. This sample comprises roughly 57,000 clones, none seen once only. Input material: peripheral blood mononuclear cells. These receptors came from a person between 18 and 75 years old in good health.

This clone was recorded at least ten times. The CDR3 extends 3 residues past the end of the read, so its final part is completed from the germline J gene. V usage is TRBV7-2 and J usage is TRBJ1-2, with D possibly being TRBD1 (6 bases). The CDR3 is 15 amino acids. Germline assignment: CDR1 SGHTA and CDR2 FQGNSA. Trimming left V 2 bases short and J 2 bases short, with 12 bases between. Incomplete CDR3 DNA: TGTGCCAGCAGCTTATTTAGACAGGCGAACTATGGC. Translating it yields CASSLFRQANYG. The whole CDR3 sequence reads CASSLFRQANYGYTF.

This clone was observed at least ten times. The read gets to within 3 residues of the CDR3 end, and the germline J gene fills in the rest. This chain links TRBV28 with TRBJ2-7; 14 bases map to TRBD2. The CDR3 covers 16 residues. The J segment lost 5 bases and the V segment lost 6 bases, leaving 9 bases of the junction unmatched. The V gene's germline CDR1 is MDHEN and CDR2 SYDVKM. The sequenced CDR3 bases are TGTGCCAGCAGATCCGGGACTAGCGGGAGTCGGGACGAG. Amino acid sequence: CASRSGTSGSRDE. The full CDR3 is CASRSGTSGSRDEQYF.

A note on this clone: The sequenced fragment ends 3 residues before the CDR3 boundary, so the rest is inferred from the germline J gene. The chain recombines TRBV30 with TRBJ2-3; 9 nucleotides match TRBD1. CDR3 length equals 17 residues. Germline CDR1 reads GTSNPN; CDR2 reads SVGIG (reference sequence). CDR3 protein: CAWSVRTGENSNQPQYF. The sequenced CDR3 bases are TGTGCCTGGAGTGTACGGACAGGGGAAAATAGCAATCAGCCG.

This clone was picked up many times. With the read ending 3 residues before the CDR3 end, the germline J gene is used to fill in that end. The chain uses TRBV7-3 and TRBJ1-1, with D possibly being TRBD1 (5 bases). This CDR3 comprises 13 residues. Germline V gives CDR1 SGHTA, CDR2 FQGTGA. V was trimmed by 4 bases and J by 4 bases, leaving 10 bases between them. Partial CDR3 DNA: TGTGCCAGCAGCTCCGGGGGGTCCACTGAA. Residues: CASSSGGSTE. Given in full, the CDR3 is CASSSGGSTEAFF.

In its sample, this clone was seen many times. The DNA ends 3 residues before the CDR3 does, and the rest of the CDR3 is filled in from the germline J gene. The rearrangement uses TRBV10-3 and TRBJ2-2; TRBD1 matches at 9 bases. Trimming at V came to 8 bases and at J to 3 bases, leaving 4 bases not matched to a gene. This CDR3 contains 14 residues. Per the germline V gene, CDR1 is ENHRY and CDR2 is SYGVKD. The sequenced part of the CDR3 DNA is TGTGCCATCGGCCGGGACAGGGACACCGGGGAG. Translated: CAIGRDRDTGE. The full CDR3 sequence reads CAIGRDRDTGELFF.

This clone was counted at least ten times. From the germline J gene comes the end of the CDR3, since the read stops 3 residues before it. This chain uses TRBV6-2 or TRBV6-3 with TRBJ2-1; 10 bases are shared with TRBD1. Looked up from germline, CDR1 is MNHEY and CDR2 is SVGEGT. Trimming at V came to 6 bases and at J to 3 bases, leaving 5 bases not matched to a gene. There are 15 residues in the CDR3. The sequenced part of the CDR3 DNA is TGTGCCAGCAGCAACCGGGACAGGGGCTACAATGAG. Protein product: CASSNRDRGYNE. The entire CDR3 reads CASSNRDRGYNEQFF.

At least ten counts were recorded for this clone. The CDR3 end is not reached by the read, which stops 3 residues before it; the germline J gene fills it in. The chain joins TRBV18 to TRBJ2-1, with D possibly TRBD2 on 6 matching bases. The CDR3 consists of 14 residues. Between the trimmed V and J ends, which lost 4 bases and 6 bases, there was a span of 13 bases. Germline V gene data show CDR1 as KGHSH and CDR2 as LQKENI. The DNA read from the CDR3 is TGTGCCAGCTCACAATCGGGACTCCCCAATGAG. Its protein product is CASSQSGLPNE. The CDR3 in full is CASSQSGLPNEQFF.

Details on this clone: A much larger clone differs from this one at a single base, so this may be a read error. The CDR3 end falls 3 residues outside the read, so it is completed with the germline J gene. The J gene is TRBJ1-1, the V gene TRBV19; the match to TRBD1 covers 8 bases. Germline loops: CDR1 LNHDA, CDR2 SQIVND (reference sequence). The CDR3 contains 16 residues. CDR3 residues: CATSPPDRGVNTEAFF. Partial CDR3 DNA: TGTGCCACTAGTCCCCCCGACAGGGGAGTTAACACTGAA.

Comment on this clone: Relative to the germline gene, one junction end is altered; a read error may explain this. Sequencing ends 3 residues short of the CDR3 end; the germline J gene provides the rest. Other DNA sequences in the same sample also yield this CDR3. The chain joins TRBV6-1 to TRBJ1-5; TRBD1 matches 8 bases. The CDR3 contains 17 residues. Per the germline V gene, CDR1 is MNHNS and CDR2 is SASEGT. The CDR3: CASREDYGQGADQPQHF. CDR3 DNA (partial): TGCGCCAGCAGGGAAGATTACGGACAGGGAGCCGATCAGCCC.